The 22 T cell receptor beta chains listed next were all sequenced from one sample in a study of T cells expressing NK-cell markers. After re-calling the 5' RACE reads, TCRdb lists one entry per CDR3 protein, DNA absent. The specimen's table records 250,000 to 300,000 distinct CDR3 sequences. Sequenced: blood T cells: a sorted CD56 or NKG2C T cell subset, CD4+ or CD8+ T cells, or bulk PBMC T cells (not recorded which). The receptor set was obtained from a woman between 18 and 70 years old in good health.

The rearrangement joins TRBV15 to TRBJ2-5; TCRdb indicates TRBD1, and absent DNA this call remains unverified. CDR1 is LNHNV and CDR2 is YYDKDF in the germline V gene (reference sequence). The CDR3 has 12 amino acids. CDR3 loop: CATSRGTGTQYF. Filled out from reference TRBV15 and TRBJ2-5, the complete variable domain reads DAMVIQNPRYQVTQFGKPVTLSCSQTLNHNVMYWYQQKSSQAPKLLFHYYDKDFNNEADTPDNFQSRRPNTSFCFLDIRSPGLGDTAMYLCATSRGTGTQYFGPGTRLLVL.

The genes are TRBV9 and TRBJ2-1; as DNA is missing, the TRBD1 call by TCRdb cannot be tested. Germline V gene lookup returns CDR1 SGDLS and CDR2 YYNGEE. The length of the CDR3 is 18 residues. The CDR3 is CASSPRGVVGGVYNEQFF.

CDR3: CASSLRSPGQGGNNEQFF. This chain joins TRBV7-3 and TRBJ2-1; the TCRdb call, TRBD1, lacks DNA for checking. This CDR3 has 18 amino acids. CDR1 is SGHTA, CDR2 FQGTGA, per germline. The full variable domain, its missing parts supplied by reference TRBV7-3 and TRBJ2-1, is GAGVSQTPSNKVTEKGKYVELRCDPISGHTALYWYRQSLGQGPEFLIYFQGTGAADDSGLPNDRFFAVRPEGSVSTLKIQRTERGDSAVYLCASSLRSPGQGGNNEQFFGPGTRLTVL.

The chain uses TRBV20-1 and TRBJ1-5; the D call of TRBD1 rests on TCRdb alone, since no DNA is present to check it. The CDR3 is made up of 14 amino acids. Germline lookup yields CDR1 DFQATT and CDR2 SNEGSKA (reference sequence). The CDR3 is CSARVGGGGLPQHF.

Here the CDR3 reads CASSDGTGSYNEQFF. The chain carries TRBV7-9 and TRBJ2-1; TCRdb's D call of TRBD1 is untestable without DNA. Germline values: CDR1 SEHNR, CDR2 FQNEAQ (reference sequence). This CDR3 is built from 15 residues.

The chain is built from TRBV7-3 and TRBJ1-2; TCRdb names TRBD1, which stays unverified in the absence of DNA. The CDR3 has 13 amino acids. Germline V CDR1 and CDR2: SGHTA, FQGTGA. The CDR3 spells CASSSKTGFGYTF.

The chain joins TRBV15 to TRBJ2-1. The CDR3 sequence is 16 residues long. Per the germline V gene, CDR1 is LNHNV and CDR2 is YYDKDF (reference sequence). This chain's CDR3 is CATSRAGGSSYNEQFF.

The chain uses TRBV7-6 and TRBJ2-1; there is no DNA to check the TCRdb D call of TRBD2. CDR3 size: 14 residues. The germline CDR1 and CDR2 sequences are SGHVS and FNYEAQ. CDR3 residues: CASSLGMEGNEQFF.

This chain connects TRBV21-1 to TRBJ2-1; the TCRdb call, TRBD2, lacks DNA for checking. TRBV21-1 is a known pseudogene. The CDR3 runs 17 residues. The CDR3 reads CASSGPGLAGEYNEQFF.

This rearrangement joins TRBV18 to TRBJ1-1; the TCRdb D gene call, TRBD1, has no DNA to confirm it. The length of the CDR3 is 16 residues. Germline CDR1 is KGHSH and CDR2 is LQKENI. The CDR3 reads CASSPRQGKRSTEAFF. The variable domain in full, completed from reference TRBV18 and TRBJ1-1, reads NAGVMQNPRHLVRRRGQEARLRCSPMKGHSHVYWYRQLPEEGLKFMVYLQKENIIDESGMPKERFSAEFPKEGPSILRIQQVVRGDSAAYFCASSPRQGKRSTEAFFGQGTRLTVV.

The chain employs TRBV12-3 or TRBV12-4 and TRBJ2-1. CDR3 length: 13 amino acids. CDR3 sequence: CASSLALSAEQFF.

This chain links TRBV29-1 with TRBJ2-7; TCRdb gives TRBD1 as the D gene, but with no DNA this cannot be confirmed. The CDR3 has 12 amino acids. Per germline, CDR1 SQVTM and CDR2 ANQGSEA. The chain's CDR3 is CSASRPNYEQYF.

The J gene is TRBJ2-4, the V gene TRBV20-1; the D call from TCRdb, TRBD1, cannot be confirmed without DNA. Germline assignment: CDR1 DFQATT and CDR2 SNEGSKA (reference sequence). The CDR3 spans 13 residues. The CDR3 loop reads CSAPDRGKNIQYF.

The chain employs TRBV19 and TRBJ2-2; TCRdb designates TRBD1, a call that cannot be tested without DNA. There are 16 residues in the CDR3. Germline V lookup: CDR1 LNHDA, CDR2 SQIVND (reference sequence). CDR3 sequence: CASCSGDALGTVELFF.

The chain combines TRBV5-5 with TRBJ2-4; TCRdb reports TRBD1, a call that lacks DNA to check it against. This CDR3 contains 11 residues. From germline, CDR1 is SGHKS and CDR2 YYEKEE (reference sequence). The CDR3 region is CASRDRNIQYF.

The chain employs TRBV12-5 and TRBJ2-6; the TCRdb D gene call, TRBD2, has no DNA to confirm it. The CDR3 is made up of 18 amino acids. Germline V CDR1 and CDR2: LGHNT, FRNRAP. The CDR3: CASGNGLGPSGGANVLTF. Together with reference TRBV12-5 and TRBJ2-6, the CDR3 gives the full variable domain: DARVTQTPRHKVTEMGQEVTMRCQPILGHNTVFWYRQTMMQGLELLAYFRNRAPLDDSGMPKDRFSAEMPDATLATLKIQPSEPRDSAVYFCASGNGLGPSGGANVLTFGAGSRLTVL.

V usage is TRBV6-5 and J usage is TRBJ2-5; TCRdb's D gene call, TRBD2, goes unchecked for lack of DNA. Germline lookup yields CDR1 MNHEY and CDR2 SVGAGI. This CDR3 contains 17 residues. This CDR3 is CASSYSPGVAGDETQYF.

The gene calls are TRBV5-5 and TRBJ2-1; TCRdb indicates TRBD1, and absent DNA this call remains unverified. The CDR3 is made up of 13 amino acids. Germline-derived CDR1 and CDR2 are SGHKS and YYEKEE (reference sequence). The CDR3 sequence is CASSPGQYNEQFF.

CDR3 in amino acids: CASSSYLQENAYNEQFF. The chain uses TRBV5-6 and TRBJ2-1. The CDR3 runs to 17 residues. Germline-derived CDR1 and CDR2 are SGHDT and YYEEEE.

This chain links TRBV9 with TRBJ2-1; TCRdb designates TRBD1, a call that cannot be tested without DNA. The germline CDR1 and CDR2 sequences are SGDLS and YYNGEE. The CDR3 spans 19 residues. The CDR3 protein is CASSVEGGLMGPGYNEQFF.

The J gene is TRBJ2-2, the V gene TRBV18; the D gene TCRdb calls, TRBD2, cannot be checked with no DNA. Germline V gene lookup returns CDR1 KGHSH and CDR2 LQKENI. This CDR3 region has 14 residues. This chain's CDR3 is CASSPAGRTGELFF. Filled out from reference TRBV18 and TRBJ2-2, the complete variable domain reads NAGVMQNPRHLVRRRGQEARLRCSPMKGHSHVYWYRQLPEEGLKFMVYLQKENIIDESGMPKERFSAEFPKEGPSILRIQQVVRGDSAAYFCASSPAGRTGELFFGEGSRLTVL.

The rearrangement links TRBV6-1 to TRBJ2-2; the TCRdb D gene call, TRBD1, has no DNA to confirm it. From germline, CDR1 is MNHNS and CDR2 SASEGT. The CDR3 consists of 16 residues. The CDR3 protein is CASSKSGTWAAGELFF.